Described below is a single T cell receptor (beta chain) sequence and its context. This specimen comes from a study of blood T cell repertoires in COVID-19. The V end lost 0 bases, the J end lost 0 bases, and 9 bases lay between the germline ends. Looked up from germline, CDR1 is LNHNV and CDR2 is YYDKDF (reference sequence). CDR3 length: 16 amino acids. In the source study's methods: It was from reference gene primer amplification that nucleated cell counts were estimated. Some clones are missing from TCRdb's copy, which holds only in-frame ones; the method was immunoSEQ multiplex PCR. V and J calls and clone size are given by that table; D and trimming were obtained from the DNA. The data contain about 130,000 clones, over 60% of them singletons.

The TCR was taken from a man between 40 and 49 years old with active or convalescent COVID-19. The chain recombines TRBV15 with TRBJ1-3; D unresolved. Sequencing was performed on peripheral blood. The CDR3 sequence: CATSRDVAISGNTIYF. The CDR3 DNA reads TGTGCCACCAGCAGAGATGTTGCGATCTCTGGAAACACCATATATTTT.